The 6 T cell receptor beta chains below all came from one sample that was sequenced in a study of T cells in localized non-small cell lung cancer. Data came from immunoSEQ multiplex PCR; TCRdb stores just in-frame clones and leaves some out. The sample includes about 52,000 clones, approximately 86% of them seen just once. The sequenced sample was PBMCs, obtained before any cancer treatment. The receptors were sampled from a female donor with stage II lung adenocarcinoma.

This chain connects TRBV6-1 to TRBJ2-5; D could derive from TRBD1 or TRBD2 (5 bases each). V lost 1 base and J 4 bases, leaving 7 bases between the germline ends. This CDR3 is built from 13 residues. Germline assignment: CDR1 MNHNS and CDR2 SASEGT. In DNA, the CDR3 is TGTGCCAGCAGTGAAGGGGGGACAGAGACCCAGTACTTC. It specifies CASSEGGTETQYF.

The chain employs TRBV5-1 and TRBJ2-3, with unresolved D. The CDR3 contains 15 residues. V shed 0 bases and J shed 6 bases, with 14 bases lying between them. Per germline, CDR1 SGHRS and CDR2 YFSETQ. The CDR3 loop is CASSLEKVGMDTQYF. The DNA of the CDR3 is TGCGCCAGCAGCTTGGAGAAGGTGGGAATGGATACGCAGTATTTT.

The V gene is TRBV30, the J gene TRBJ2-1; TRBD1 is a possible D gene (5 bases). V gave up 5 bases and J gave up 10 bases, with 12 bases separating them. The CDR3 consists of 11 residues. The germline V gene encodes CDR1 GTSNPN and CDR2 SVGIG (reference sequence). CDR3 amino acids: CAWSLGREQFF. The CDR3 bases are TGTGCCTGGTCTTTGGGGCGGGAGCAGTTCTTC.

The gene calls are TRBV9 and TRBJ1-1; no reliable D call. The germline CDR1 and CDR2 sequences are SGDLS and YYNGEE. The V end lost 4 bases, the J end lost 0 bases, and 10 bases lay between the germline ends. This CDR3 spans 14 amino acids. The CDR3 sequence: CASSPWQLNTEAFF. The CDR3 DNA follows: TGTGCCAGCAGCCCCTGGCAGTTGAACACTGAAGCTTTCTTT.

This chain joins TRBV19 and TRBJ2-2; 8 bases fit TRBD1. The V gene end was trimmed by 5 bases and the J gene end by 6 bases; junction bases not matched to a gene: 5. The CDR3 has 14 amino acids. Germline CDR1 reads LNHDA; CDR2 reads SQIVND (reference sequence). CDR3 loop: CASSSGTGAGELFF. In DNA, the CDR3 is TGTGCCAGTAGTTCGGGGACAGGCGCCGGGGAGCTGTTTTTT.

The sample holds one count of this clone. The gene calls are TRBV19 and TRBJ2-7, with 8 bases identical to TRBD2. CDR3 size: 15 residues. V dropped 6 bases and J dropped 0; count of bases not matched to a gene: 7. The germline CDR1 and CDR2 sequences are LNHDA and SQIVND (reference sequence). The CDR3: CASRTTGGSSYEQYF. CDR3 nucleotides: TGTGCCAGTAGAACGACGGGGGGGAGCTCCTACGAGCAGTACTTC. Together with reference TRBV19 and TRBJ2-7, the CDR3 gives the full variable domain: DGGITQSPKYLFRKEGQNVTLSCEQNLNHDAMYWYRQDPGQGLRLIYYSQIVNDFQKGDIAEGYSVSREKKESFPLTVTSAQKNPTAFYLCASRTTGGSSYEQYFGPGTRLTVT.